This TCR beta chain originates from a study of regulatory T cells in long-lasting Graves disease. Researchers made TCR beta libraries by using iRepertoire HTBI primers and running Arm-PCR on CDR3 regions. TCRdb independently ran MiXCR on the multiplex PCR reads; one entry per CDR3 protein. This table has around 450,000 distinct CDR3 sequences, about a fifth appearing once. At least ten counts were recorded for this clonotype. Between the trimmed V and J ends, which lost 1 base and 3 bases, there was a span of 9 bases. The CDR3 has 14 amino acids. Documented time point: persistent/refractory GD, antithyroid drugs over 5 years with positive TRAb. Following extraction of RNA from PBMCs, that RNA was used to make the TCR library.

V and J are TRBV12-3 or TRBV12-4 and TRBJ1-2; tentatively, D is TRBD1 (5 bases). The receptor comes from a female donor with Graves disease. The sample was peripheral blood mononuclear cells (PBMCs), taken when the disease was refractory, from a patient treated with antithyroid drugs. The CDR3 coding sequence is TGTGCCAGCAGTTTAGGCTGGGGGGACTATGGCTACACCTTC. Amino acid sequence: CASSLGWGDYGYTF.